Below are 8 T cell receptor beta chains sequenced from a single sample in a study of blood T cell repertoires in COVID-19. Some clones are missing from TCRdb's copy, which holds only in-frame ones; the method was immunoSEQ multiplex PCR. This sample has 350,000 to 450,000 clones, with roughly 84% found just once. Sequenced material: PBMCs or T cells enriched from blood (not recorded which). The receptors were gathered from a woman aged 18-29 years who had been exposed to COVID-19.

The V and J genes are TRBV28 and TRBJ1-2; tentative D call: TRBD1 (6 bases). This CDR3 comprises 16 residues. CDR1 is MDHEN, CDR2 SYDVKM, per germline. Trimming removed 2 bases at V and 5 bases at J, with 18 bases between. The CDR3 is CASSLGSRGAHYGYTF. In DNA, the CDR3 is TGTGCCAGCAGTTTAGGCTCGCGGGGGGCGCATTATGGCTACACCTTC.

The rearrangement joins TRBV28 to TRBJ1-2; 10 bases are shared with TRBD1. The CDR3 spans 15 residues. The germline gives CDR1 MDHEN, CDR2 SYDVKM. Trimming at V came to 6 bases and at J to 0 bases, leaving 4 bases not matched to a gene. CDR3: CASRAGTGANYGYTF. DNA for the CDR3: TGTGCCAGCAGGGCGGGGACAGGGGCTAACTATGGCTACACCTTC.

The chain uses TRBV5-6 and TRBJ1-5; no firm D call. Germline-derived CDR1 and CDR2 are SGHDT and YYEEEE. The CDR3 consists of 13 residues. Trimming removed 0 bases from V and 3 bases from J, with 4 bases in between. CDR3 nucleotides: TGTGCCAGCAGCTTGGAACTCAATCAGCCCCAGCATTTT. Translating gives CASSLELNQPQHF.

V gene TRBV13 combines with J gene TRBJ2-5, with TRBD1 matching over 8 bases. CDR3 length: 14 amino acids. CDR1 is PRHDT and CDR2 is FYEKMQ in the germline V gene (reference sequence). V dropped 10 bases and J dropped 3; count of bases not matched to a gene: 10. The CDR3 sequence is CATNAGGGEETQYF. The CDR3 DNA reads TGTGCCACCAACGCAGGGGGCGGGGAAGAGACCCAGTACTTC.

This clone was recorded once. V usage is TRBV4-3 and J usage is TRBJ2-7; 9 nucleotides align to TRBD2. J lost 7 bases, V lost 0 bases, and 7 bases had no gene match. The CDR3 totals 15 residues. Germline V lookup: CDR1 LGHNA, CDR2 YSLEER. Written as DNA, the CDR3 is TGCGCCAGCAGCCAAGATGAGCGGGGGGTGTGGGAGCAGTACTTC. Amino acid sequence: CASSQDERGVWEQYF.

This chain connects TRBV28 to TRBJ2-7; the match to TRBD1 covers 8 bases. The CDR3 consists of 14 residues. The V gene's germline CDR1 is MDHEN and CDR2 SYDVKM. Germline trimming cut 6 bases from V and 3 bases from J; bases unmatched to any gene: 7. The CDR3 reads CASSPGQAVYEQYF. The CDR3 DNA is TGTGCCAGCAGCCCGGGACAGGCTGTCTACGAGCAGTACTTC. Full variable domain (outside the CDR3, taken from reference TRBV28 and TRBJ2-7): DVKVTQSSRYLVKRTGEKVFLECVQDMDHENMFWYRQDPGLGLRLIYFSYDVKMKEKGDIPEGYSVSREKKERFSLILESASTNQTSMYLCASSPGQAVYEQYFGPGTRLTVT.

This clone was seen more than once but under ten times. The V gene is TRBV28, the J gene TRBJ2-1; 8 bases align to TRBD2. Germline V lookup: CDR1 MDHEN, CDR2 SYDVKM. This CDR3 comprises 13 residues. The V segment lost 5 bases and the J segment 7 bases; nucleotides outside the gene matches: 4. The DNA of the CDR3 is TGTGCCAGCAGTGAGATAGCGGGGAATGAGCAGTTCTTC. Translation gives CASSEIAGNEQFF.

The chain couples TRBV21-1 to TRBJ2-5; the table's D call, TRBD1, was not checked against the DNA. TRBV21-1 is classified as a pseudogene. This CDR3 spans 17 amino acids. The CDR3 spells CASSKSIKGTEQETQYF. The CDR3 DNA follows: TGTGCCAGCAGCAAATCAATCAAGGGGACAGAACAAGAGACCCAGTACTTC.